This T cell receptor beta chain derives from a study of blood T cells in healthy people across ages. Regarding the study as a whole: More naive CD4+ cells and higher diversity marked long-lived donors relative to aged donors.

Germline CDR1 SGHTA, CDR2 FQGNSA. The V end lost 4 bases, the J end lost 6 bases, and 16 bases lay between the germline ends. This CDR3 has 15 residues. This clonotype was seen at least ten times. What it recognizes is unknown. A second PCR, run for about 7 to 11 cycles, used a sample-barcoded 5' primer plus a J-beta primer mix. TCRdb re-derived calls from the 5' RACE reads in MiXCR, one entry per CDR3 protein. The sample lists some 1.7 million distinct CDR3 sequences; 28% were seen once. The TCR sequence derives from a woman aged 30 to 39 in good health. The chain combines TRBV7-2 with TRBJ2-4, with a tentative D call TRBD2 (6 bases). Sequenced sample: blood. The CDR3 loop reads CASSSSTSWGNIQYF. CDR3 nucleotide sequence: TGTGCCAGCAGCTCTAGTACTAGCTGGGGAAACATTCAGTACTTC.